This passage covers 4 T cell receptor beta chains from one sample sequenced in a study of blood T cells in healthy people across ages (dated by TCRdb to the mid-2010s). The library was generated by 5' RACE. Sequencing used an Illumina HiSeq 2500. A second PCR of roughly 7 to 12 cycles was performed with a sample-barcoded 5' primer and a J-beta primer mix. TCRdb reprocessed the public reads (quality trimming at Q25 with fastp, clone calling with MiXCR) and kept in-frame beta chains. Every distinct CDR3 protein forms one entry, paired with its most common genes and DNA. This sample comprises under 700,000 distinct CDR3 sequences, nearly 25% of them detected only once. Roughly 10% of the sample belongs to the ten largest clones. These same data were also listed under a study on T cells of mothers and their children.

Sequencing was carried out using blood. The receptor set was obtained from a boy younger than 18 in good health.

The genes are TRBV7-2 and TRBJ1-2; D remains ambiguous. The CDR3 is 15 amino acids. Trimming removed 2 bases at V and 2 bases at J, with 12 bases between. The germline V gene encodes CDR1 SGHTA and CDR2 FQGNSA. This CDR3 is CASSLSGSPNYGYTF. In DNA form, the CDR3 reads TGTGCCAGCAGCTTATCGGGTAGCCCAAACTATGGCTACACCTTC.

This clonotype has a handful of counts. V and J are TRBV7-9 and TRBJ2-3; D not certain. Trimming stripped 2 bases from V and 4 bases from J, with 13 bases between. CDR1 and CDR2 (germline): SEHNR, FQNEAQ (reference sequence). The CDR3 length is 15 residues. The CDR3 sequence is CASSLYRYRADTQYF. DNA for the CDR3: TGTGCCAGCAGCTTATACCGGTATAGGGCAGATACGCAGTATTTT.

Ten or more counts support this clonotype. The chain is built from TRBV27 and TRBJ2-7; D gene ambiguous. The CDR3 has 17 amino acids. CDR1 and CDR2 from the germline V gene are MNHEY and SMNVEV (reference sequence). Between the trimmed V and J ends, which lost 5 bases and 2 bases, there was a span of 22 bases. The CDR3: CASSPTPGPPLTYEQYF. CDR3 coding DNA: TGTGCCAGCAGTCCCACTCCGGGCCCCCCCTTAACCTACGAGCAGTACTTC.

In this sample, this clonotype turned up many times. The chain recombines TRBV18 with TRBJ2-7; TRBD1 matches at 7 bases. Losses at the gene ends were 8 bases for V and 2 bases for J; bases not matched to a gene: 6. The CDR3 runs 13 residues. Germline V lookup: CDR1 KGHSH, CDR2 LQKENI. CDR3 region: CASSPGQTYEQYF. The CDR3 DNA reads TGTGCCAGCAGCCCGGGACAGACCTACGAGCAGTACTTC.